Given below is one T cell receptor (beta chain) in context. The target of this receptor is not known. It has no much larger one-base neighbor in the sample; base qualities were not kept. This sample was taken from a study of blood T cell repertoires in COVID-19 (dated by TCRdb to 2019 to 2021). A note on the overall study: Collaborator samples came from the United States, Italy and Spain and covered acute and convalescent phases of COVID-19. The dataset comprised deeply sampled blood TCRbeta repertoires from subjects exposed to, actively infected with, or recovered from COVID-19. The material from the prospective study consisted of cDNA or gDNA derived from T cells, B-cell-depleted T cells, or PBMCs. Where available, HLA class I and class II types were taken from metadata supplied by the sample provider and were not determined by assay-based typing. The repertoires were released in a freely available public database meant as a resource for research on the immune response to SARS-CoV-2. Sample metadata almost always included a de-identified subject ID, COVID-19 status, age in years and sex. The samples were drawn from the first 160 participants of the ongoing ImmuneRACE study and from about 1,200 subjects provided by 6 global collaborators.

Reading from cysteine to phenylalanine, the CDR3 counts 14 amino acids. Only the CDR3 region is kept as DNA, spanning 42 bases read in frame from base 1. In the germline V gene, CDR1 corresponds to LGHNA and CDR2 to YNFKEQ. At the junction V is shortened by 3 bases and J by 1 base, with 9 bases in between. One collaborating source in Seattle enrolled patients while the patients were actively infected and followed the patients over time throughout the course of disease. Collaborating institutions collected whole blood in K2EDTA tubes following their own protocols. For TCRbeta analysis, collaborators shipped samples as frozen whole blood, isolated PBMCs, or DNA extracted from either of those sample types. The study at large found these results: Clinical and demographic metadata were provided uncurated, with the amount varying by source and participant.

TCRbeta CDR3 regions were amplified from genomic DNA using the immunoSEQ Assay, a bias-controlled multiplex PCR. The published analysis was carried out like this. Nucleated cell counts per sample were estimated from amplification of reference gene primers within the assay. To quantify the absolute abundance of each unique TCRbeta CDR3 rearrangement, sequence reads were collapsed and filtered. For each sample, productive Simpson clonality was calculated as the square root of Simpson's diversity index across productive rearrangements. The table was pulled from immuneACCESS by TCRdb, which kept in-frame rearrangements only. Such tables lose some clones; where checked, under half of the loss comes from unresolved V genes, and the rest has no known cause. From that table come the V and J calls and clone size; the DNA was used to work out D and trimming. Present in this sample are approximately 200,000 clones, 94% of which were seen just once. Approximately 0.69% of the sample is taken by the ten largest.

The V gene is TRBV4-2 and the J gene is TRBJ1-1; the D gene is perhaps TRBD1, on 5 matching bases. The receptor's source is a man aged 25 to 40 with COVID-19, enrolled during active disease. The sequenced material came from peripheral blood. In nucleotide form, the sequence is TGTGCCAGCAGCCAGGAGACAGCGAACACTGAAGCTTTCTTT. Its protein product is CASSQETANTEAFF.